A single sample gave rise to the 19 T cell receptor beta chains below, sequenced in a study of T-cell reconstitution after alpha-beta-depleted transplantation in children. Unique molecular identifiers featured in how the TCRbeta library was prepared. TCRdb called the PCR reads again in MiXCR, with one record for every CDR3 protein. The repertoire includes more than 85,000 distinct CDR3 sequences, 10% of them detected once, and around 8.2% sits in the top ten. Source: PBMCs from the stem cell graft donor, taken from the stem cell graft. These receptors were collected from a human donor who donated a stem cell graft to a child with acute lymphoblastic leukemia.

This clonotype was counted at least ten times. J is TRBJ2-7 and V is TRBV5-5; 9 nucleotides line up with TRBD1. This CDR3 is 18 amino acids long. Germline CDR1 and CDR2: SGHKS and YYEKEE (reference sequence). V trimming: 5 bases; J trimming: 0 bases; junction bases outside the gene matches: 15. The CDR3 loop reads CASSIGQGLLISSYEQYF. CDR3 nucleotide sequence: TGTGCCAGCAGTATCGGACAGGGGCTACTGATTAGCTCCTACGAGCAGTACTTC.

This clonotype was found many times. This chain joins TRBV20-1 and TRBJ2-7; D not certain. V lost 3 bases, J lost 6 bases, and 9 bases lay in between. This CDR3 comprises 11 residues. Germline V gene sequence: CDR1 DFQATT, CDR2 SNEGSKA (reference sequence). In nucleotides, the CDR3 is TGCAGTGCTAGGTCGCAGCGCGAGCAGTACTTC. Translating gives CSARSQREQYF.

The chain is built from TRBV30 and TRBJ1-5; D is ambiguous. This CDR3 is 15 amino acids long. Trimming removed 0 bases at V and 5 bases at J, with 14 bases between. Per the germline V gene, CDR1 is GTSNPN and CDR2 is SVGIG (reference sequence). CDR3 bases: TGTGCCTGGAGTGTAGTCGGAAAAGGGTATCAGCCCCAGCATTTT. It encodes CAWSVVGKGYQPQHF.

This clonotype was found many times. The V gene is TRBV12-3 or TRBV12-4, the J gene TRBJ1-1, with D unresolved. The ends were cut back, 6 bases at V and 1 base at J, with 12 bases in the middle. The CDR3 runs to 14 residues. CDR3 nucleotide sequence: TGTGCCAGCAGCCGGGTGTGGGGGAACACTGAAGCTTTCTTT. It yields the protein CASSRVWGNTEAFF.

This clonotype was seen many times. The J gene is TRBJ1-2, the V gene TRBV29-1, with D possibly being TRBD1 (6 bases). V was clipped by 3 bases and J by 9 bases, with 23 bases between them. The CDR3 loop spans 15 amino acids. CDR1 is SQVTM and CDR2 is ANQGSEA in the germline V gene. CDR3 residues: CSVEQSTGLAGSYTF. DNA of the CDR3: TGCAGCGTTGAGCAATCGACAGGTTTAGCTGGGAGCTACACCTTC.

The V gene is TRBV5-4, the J gene TRBJ1-4; D may be TRBD1 (6 bases). The CDR3 is 13 residues long. Deletions cut 4 bases from V and 8 bases from J, with 12 bases between. From germline, CDR1 is SGHNT and CDR2 YYREEE (reference sequence). CDR3: CASSAQGGEKLFF. The CDR3 DNA reads as TGTGCCAGCAGCGCACAGGGTGGGGAAAAACTGTTTTTT.

This clonotype was counted ten times or more. The chain links TRBV29-1 to TRBJ2-1, with TRBD2 identical over 9 bases. The CDR3 is made up of 17 amino acids. The germline gives CDR1 SQVTM, CDR2 ANQGSEA. J lost 2 bases, V lost 5 bases, and 13 bases had no gene match. CDR3 in amino acids: CSVKSLAGEDTYNEQFF. CDR3 bases: TGCAGCGTTAAATCCTTAGCGGGAGAGGACACCTACAATGAGCAGTTCTTC.

The chain combines TRBV30 with TRBJ1-1; D is perhaps TRBD1 (6 bases). Germline V gene data show CDR1 as GTSNPN and CDR2 as SVGIG (reference sequence). This CDR3 is 15 amino acids long. Trimming took 2 bases from V and 0 from J, leaving 13 bases between them. The CDR3 DNA follows: TGTGCCTGGAGTATTCACGACAGGCTGAACACTGAAGCTTTCTTT. Translation gives CAWSIHDRLNTEAFF.

In its sample, this clonotype was seen many times. J is TRBJ2-6 and V is TRBV20-1; D not certain. This CDR3 has 14 residues. Germline V gives CDR1 DFQATT, CDR2 SNEGSKA (reference sequence). V was shortened by 6 bases and J by 4 bases, with 13 bases between the two germline ends. The CDR3 is CSAGGPLGANVLTF. For the CDR3, the DNA is TGCAGTGCGGGCGGTCCCTTGGGGGCCAACGTCCTGACTTTC.

This clonotype was observed many times. The V gene is TRBV6-1, the J gene TRBJ2-7, with TRBD2 matching over 7 bases. The CDR3 runs 15 residues. The germline V gene encodes CDR1 MNHNS and CDR2 SASEGT. The ends lost 6 bases at V and 0 bases at J; junction bases unmatched: 8. The CDR3, as DNA: TGTGCCAGCAGGATTTCCAGCGGGGCCTCCTACGAGCAGTACTTC. Amino acids: CASRISSGASYEQYF.

The sample holds many counts of this clonotype. CDR3 DNA sequence: TGCAGCGTTGAGGGGGACTGGAGCTACAATGAGCAGTTCTTC. Protein product: CSVEGDWSYNEQFF. The chain links TRBV29-1 to TRBJ2-1; D is perhaps TRBD2 (6 bases). Trimming cost V 3 bases and J 3 bases, with 12 bases left between them. This CDR3 spans 14 amino acids. The germline gives CDR1 SQVTM, CDR2 ANQGSEA.

The sample holds many counts of this clonotype. The gene calls are TRBV12-3 or TRBV12-4 and TRBJ2-7; perhaps TRBD1 as D (5 bases). Trimming took off 3 bases at V and 3 bases at J, with 9 bases between the two ends. The CDR3 has 13 amino acids. The CDR3 DNA reads as TGTGCCAGCAGTTTTGCAAGGGGCTACGAGCAGTACTTC. Its translation is CASSFARGYEQYF.

This clonotype was observed many times. The rearrangement links TRBV20-1 to TRBJ2-5; 8 positions match TRBD1. Germline CDR1 is DFQATT and CDR2 is SNEGSKA (reference sequence). Losses at the gene ends were 8 bases for V and 3 bases for J; bases not matched to a gene: 2. The CDR3 loop spans 11 amino acids. The CDR3 DNA reads TGCAGTACGGGACAGGAAGAGACCCAGTACTTC. Encoded protein: CSTGQEETQYF.

This clonotype was found a few times. This sequence joins TRBV5-4 and TRBJ2-7, with D perhaps matching TRBD2 (5 bases). Trimming pared 4 bases from V and 7 bases from J, leaving 12 bases between. The CDR3 runs to 12 residues. The germline CDR1 and CDR2 sequences are SGHNT and YYREEE (reference sequence). CDR3 sequence (DNA): TGTGCCAGCAGCCCGGCCCCGGGAGAGCAGTACTTC. Protein sequence: CASSPAPGEQYF.

At least ten counts were recorded for this clonotype. CDR3 loop: CASSLVRGENNSPLHF. The CDR3 DNA reads TGTGCCAGCAGCTTAGTCAGGGGCGAGAATAATTCACCCCTCCACTTT. The chain links TRBV7-6 to TRBJ1-6; D perhaps matches TRBD1 (6 bases). Trimming removed 1 base at V and 5 bases at J, with 12 bases between. Germline V gene data show CDR1 as SGHVS and CDR2 as FNYEAQ. The CDR3 runs 16 residues.

The chain carries TRBV4-3 and TRBJ1-5; D not certain. Per the germline V gene, CDR1 is LGHNA and CDR2 is YSLEER. The CDR3 consists of 14 residues. The V and J ends lost 0 bases and 6 bases respectively, with 9 bases between them. The CDR3 coding sequence is TGCGCCAGCAGCCAAGACCGCGGGATTCAGCCCCAGCATTTT. It is translated as CASSQDRGIQPQHF.

This clonotype occurred many times. The chain has TRBV20-1 and TRBJ1-2, with D uncertain. The CDR3 has 14 residues. Germline values: CDR1 DFQATT, CDR2 SNEGSKA (reference sequence). Trimming pared 6 bases from V and 4 bases from J, leaving 18 bases between. The CDR3 bases are TGCAGTGCCCCGCGAGAGGTGGATGGCTATGGCTACACCTTC. Its translation: CSAPREVDGYGYTF.

In its sample, this clonotype was seen many times. The chain uses TRBV7-6 and TRBJ2-7; D is possibly TRBD2 (7 bases). CDR1 and CDR2 from the germline V gene are SGHVS and FNYEAQ. The CDR3 is made up of 14 amino acids. The ends were cut back, 4 bases at V and 0 bases at J, with 10 bases in the middle. CDR3 sequence: CASSWGGTSYEQYF. The CDR3 bases are TGTGCCAGCAGCTGGGGGGGCACCTCCTACGAGCAGTACTTC.

V gene TRBV30 combines with J gene TRBJ1-1; D may be TRBD1 (5 bases). This CDR3 is 17 amino acids long. Germline CDR1 GTSNPN, CDR2 SVGIG (reference sequence). V was cut by 4 bases and J by 1 base, with 22 bases left in between. CDR3 protein: CAWTVTGRFGANTEAFF. CDR3 DNA sequence: TGTGCCTGGACAGTTACGGGGAGGTTCGGGGCGAACACTGAAGCTTTCTTT.